Below, 9 T cell receptor beta chains from the same sample are listed, as sequenced in a study of blood T cell repertoires in COVID-19. Data came from immunoSEQ multiplex PCR; TCRdb stores just in-frame clones and leaves some out. The table includes over 85,000 clones, around 90% detected once. The sequencing input was peripheral blood. The source of these receptors is a human donor with COVID-19, enrolled during active disease. The donor label of this sample is uncertain.

The V call is TRBV7-9, the J call TRBJ2-2; the D is unclear. Germline assignment: CDR1 SEHNR and CDR2 FQNEAQ (reference sequence). V was shortened by 4 bases and J by 7 bases, with 19 bases between the two germline ends. The CDR3 is 16 residues long. The CDR3 DNA is TGTGCCAGCAGCTCACCTACTCCTCACCGAGGCGGGGAGCTGTTTTTT. Residues: CASSSPTPHRGGELFF.

V usage is TRBV24-1 and J usage is TRBJ2-1; 10 bases match TRBD1. The CDR3 extends over 12 amino acids. Germline V gene data show CDR1 as KGHDR and CDR2 as SFDVKD. Trimming at V came to 9 bases and at J to 8 bases, leaving 3 bases not matched to a gene. The CDR3 sequence is CATGTGDDEQFF. In DNA, the CDR3 is TGTGCCACCGGGACAGGGGACGATGAGCAGTTCTTC.

V gene TRBV7-6 combines with J gene TRBJ1-1; a weak D match, TRBD1 (6 bases). Germline V CDR1 and CDR2: SGHVS, FNYEAQ. The CDR3 totals 14 residues. V was cut by 5 bases and J by 1 base, with 11 bases left in between. The CDR3 spells CASSLDRSNTEAFF. Written as DNA, the CDR3 is TGTGCCAGCAGCCTAGACAGGTCGAACACTGAAGCTTTCTTT.

The chain combines TRBV5-5 with TRBJ1-5; 7 positions match TRBD1. The CDR3 contains 16 residues. V lost 2 bases, J lost 0 bases, and 5 bases stayed unmatched. Looked up from germline, CDR1 is SGHKS and CDR2 is YYEKEE (reference sequence). CDR3 coding DNA: TGTGCCAGCAGCTTAGAGGGGGCGGGTAGCAATCAGCCCCAGCATTTT. Translating gives CASSLEGAGSNQPQHF.

The chain uses TRBV3-1 (or the pseudogene TRBV3-2) and TRBJ1-2; 8 bases fit TRBD1. The CDR3 has 13 residues. V dropped 4 bases and J dropped 4; count of bases not matched to a gene: 2. Germline V gene lookup returns CDR1 LGHDT and CDR2 YNNKEL (reference sequence). As DNA, the CDR3 is TGTGCCAGCAGCCCTGACAGGGGCTATGGCTACACCTTC. It encodes CASSPDRGYGYTF.

V is TRBV4-2 and J is TRBJ2-7; possible D gene TRBD1, 5 bases. Trimming took off 4 bases at V and 3 bases at J, with 19 bases between the two ends. The CDR3 has 16 residues. CDR1 and CDR2 from the germline V gene are LGHNA and YNFKEQ. CDR3 loop: CASSPKIEGAIYEQYF. CDR3 coding DNA: TGTGCCAGCAGCCCCAAAATCGAAGGGGCCATCTACGAGCAGTACTTC.

Comments on this clone: Other nucleotide sequences in the sample specify the same CDR3. The chain joins TRBV9 to TRBJ1-2; D is unclear. Germline CDR1 SGDLS, CDR2 YYNGEE. V was trimmed by 3 bases and J by 5 bases, leaving 8 bases between them. This CDR3 comprises 12 residues. DNA of the CDR3: TGTGCCAGCAGCGCCACGGGATATGGCTACACCTTC. Its protein product is CASSATGYGYTF.

This clone was recorded a few times. The V gene is TRBV5-1, the J gene TRBJ2-2, with 11 bases that match TRBD2. The CDR3 is 15 residues long. Germline V gene sequence: CDR1 SGHRS, CDR2 YFSETQ. V lost 4 bases, J lost 4 bases, and 3 bases stayed unmatched. The CDR3 sequence is CASSLSGGATGELFF. For the CDR3, the DNA is TGCGCCAGCAGCCTTAGCGGGGGGGCCACCGGGGAGCTGTTTTTT.

The CDR3 spells CASSPQAAGYLEQYF. The CDR3 DNA reads as TGTGCCAGCAGCCCTCAAGCGGCGGGGTATCTTGAGCAGTACTTC. The chain carries TRBV11-2 and TRBJ2-7, with D perhaps TRBD2 (6 bases). Deletions cut 5 bases from V and 7 bases from J, with 21 bases between. Germline V gene lookup returns CDR1 SGHAT and CDR2 FQNNGV. The CDR3 contains 15 residues.